Listed below are T cell receptor beta chains from one sample, sequenced in a study of cytomegalovirus exposure and HLA in healthy donors. Repertoires were generated with immunoSEQ multiplex PCR, while TCRdb's copy carries only in-frame clones and drops some. The top ten hold about 3% of the sample, which has fewer than 200,000 clones, about 81% seen once. Sequencing was performed on PBMCs. These receptors were collected from a woman aged 45-59 years in good health and CMV-seropositive. CDR3s include the opening cysteine and the closing phenylalanine or tryptophan. Each record gives: J gene, clone size, V gene, CDR3 length, D gene, CDR3 DNA, CDR3 protein. D genes are given only for firm matches. Clone sizes are given selectively: once, few, many, or a class where the clone is expanded.

TRBJ1-5,few,TRBV5-1,13,.,TGCGCCAGCAGCTTAGAGGGTGCTCAGCCCCAGCATTTT,CASSLEGAQPQHF
TRBJ1-6,.,TRBV14,16,TRBD1,TGTGCCAGCAGCCCGCTTCGGACAGGGGGCTTTCCACCCCTCCACTTT,CASSPLRTGGFPPLHF
TRBJ2-1,.,TRBV30,15,TRBD2,TGTGCCTGGACCCTCGGGACTAGCGGGTACAATGAGCAGTTCTTC,CAWTLGTSGYNEQFF
TRBJ2-5,.,TRBV6-5,16,TRBD2,TGTGCCAGCAGTTACTCGACTAGCGGGGGGGGTGAGACCCAGTACTTC,CASSYSTSGGGETQYF
TRBJ2-7,.,TRBV10-3,14,TRBD1,TGTGCCATCAGTGAACCGGGACAGGTACGGTGGAAGTACTTC,CAISEPGQVRWKYF
TRBJ1-5,few,TRBV6-5,16,.,TGTGCCAGCAGTTACCAAAGGACGGGGAGCAATCAGCCCCAGCATTTT,CASSYQRTGSNQPQHF
TRBJ2-7,.,TRBV7-2,14,.,TGTGCCAGCAGCTGGCTTAGGGGTTCGTACGAGCAGTACTTC,CASSWLRGSYEQYF
TRBJ2-7,.,TRBV6-5,13,TRBD1,TGTGCCAGCGGAAGACAGGGGGCCTCCGAGCAGTACTTC,CASGRQGASEQYF
TRBJ1-1,.,TRBV4-1,14,.,TGCGCCAGCGGTAAAGGGGCAGAGAACACTGAAGCTTTCTTT,CASGKGAENTEAFF
TRBJ1-6,.,TRBV5-4,16,TRBD1,TGTGCCAGCAGCTTGGCCGGGACAGGATTTAATTCACCCCTCCACTTT,CASSLAGTGFNSPLHF
TRBJ2-1,.,TRBV19,19,.,TGTGCCAGTAGTATAAGTTTACCTTGGACAGAGCCGATCTACAATGAGCAGTTCTTC,CASSISLPWTEPIYNEQFF
TRBJ1-2,.,TRBV6-5,14,TRBD1,TGTGCGATTACAGGGGAACGGGCTAACTATGGCTACACCTTC,CAITGERANYGYTF
TRBJ2-4,.,TRBV19,17,TRBD2,TGTGCCAGTACCAAAGCTTGGACTAGCGACGCCAAAAACATTCAGTACTTC,CASTKAWTSDAKNIQYF
TRBJ1-2,few,TRBV18,14,TRBD1,TGTGCCAGCTCACCTACAGGGGGGAGAGGCGGCTACACCTTC,CASSPTGGRGGYTF
TRBJ1-2,few,TRBV5-4,15,.,TGTGCCAGCAGCTTGGCACAGTGGACTAACTATGGCTACACCTTC,CASSLAQWTNYGYTF
TRBJ2-2,.,TRBV5-6,15,.,TGTGCCAGCAGCTTTGACAGCGCGAACACCGGGGAGCTGTTTTTT,CASSFDSANTGELFF
TRBJ2-1,.,TRBV10-1,14,TRBD1,TGCGCCAGCAGTCCCACGACAGGGGGTCGGGAGCAGTTCTTC,CASSPTTGGREQFF
TRBJ2-5,.,TRBV29-1,13,.,TGCAGCGTCTCCCGGGGGGCGGTCGAGACCCAGTACTTC,CSVSRGAVETQYF
TRBJ2-2,.,TRBV2,15,TRBD1,TGTGCCAGCAGAGAACGGACAGGGAACACCGGGGAGCTGTTTTTT,CASRERTGNTGELFF
TRBJ2-3,.,TRBV5-1,14,.,TGCGCCAGCAGCTCCTCGAGAAACACAGATACGCAGTATTTT,CASSSSRNTDTQYF
TRBJ2-7,.,TRBV7-9,13,.,TGTGCCAGCAGCCGCGGGGGCAGCTACGAGCAGTACTTC,CASSRGGSYEQYF
TRBJ1-6,.,TRBV6-5,15,.,TGTGCCAGCAGTTACGCAGGGGTTGGGAATTCACCCCTCCACTTT,CASSYAGVGNSPLHF
TRBJ2-3,once,TRBV7-3,15,.,TGTGCCAGCAGCTTGGCAGGGAGGATCACAGATACGCAGTATTTT,CASSLAGRITDTQYF
TRBJ2-1,.,TRBV5-1,15,TRBD2,TGCGCCAGCAGCTTGAGTAGCGGGCTGTACAATGAGCAGTTCTTC,CASSLSSGLYNEQFF
TRBJ2-7,few,TRBV27,14,TRBD1,TGTGCCAGCAGTAGGGACAGCGGTCCCTACGAGCAGTACTTC,CASSRDSGPYEQYF
TRBJ2-7,few,TRBV2,13,.,TGTGCCAGCAGCGGGAGGGGGCTGTACGAGCAGTACTTC,CASSGRGLYEQYF
TRBJ1-4,.,TRBV27,17,TRBD1,TGTGCCAGCAGTTTAAGGGGACAGACGGCAACTAATGAAAAACTGTTTTTT,CASSLRGQTATNEKLFF
TRBJ1-2,.,TRBV6-5,13,TRBD1,TGTGCCAGCAGCCGACAGGGGATCTATGGCTACACCTTC,CASSRQGIYGYTF
TRBJ1-2,.,TRBV7-9,13,.,TGTGCCAGCAGCTTATCAGGGTCTAAAGTCTACACCTTC,CASSLSGSKVYTF
TRBJ1-6,.,TRBV2,15,.,TGTGCCAGCAGTGAAGCGACCACAGGGTATTCACCCCTCCACTTT,CASSEATTGYSPLHF
TRBJ1-5,.,TRBV18,14,.,TGTGCCAGCTCTAGATCTCATACCGATCAGCCCCAGCATTTT,CASSRSHTDQPQHF
TRBJ1-3,.,TRBV5-8,15,.,TGTGCCAGCAGCTTGGGCATGAGCTCTGGAAACACCATATATTTT,CASSLGMSSGNTIYF
TRBJ1-6,few,TRBV6-4,12,.,TGTGCCAGCAGTGACCCGAGTCTGTCGGTTGACTTT,CASSDPSLSVDF
TRBJ1-1,.,TRBV1,17,.,TGCACCAGCAGCCACGAGGTGTTGAGGGGGCTGTGCACTGAAGCTTTCTTT,CTSSHEVLRGLCTEAFF
TRBJ1-5,.,TRBV30,14,TRBD1,TGTGCCTGGGAACCCGGGACAGGGAATCAGCCCCAGCATTTT,CAWEPGTGNQPQHF
TRBJ1-2,.,TRBV9,15,TRBD1,TGTGCCAGCAGCCCCTCGGGACAGGGGGCTTTTGGCTACACCTTC,CASSPSGQGAFGYTF
TRBJ2-3,.,TRBV30,11,TRBD2,TGTGCCTGGAGTCTAGCGGGGGGCCTCCTTTTT,CAWSLAGGLLF
TRBJ2-7,few,TRBV5-1,15,.,TGCGCCAGCAGCTTGGGAGGCTATGGGGCGGACGAGCAGTACTTC,CASSLGGYGADEQYF
TRBJ1-6,.,TRBV30,17,.,TGTGCCTGGAGTGGGGACATCCAGAGCTCCTATAATTCACCCCTCCACTTT,CAWSGDIQSSYNSPLHF
TRBJ2-1,.,TRBV2,13,TRBD1,TGTGCCAGCAGTGTGTCTGGGACAGGAGAGGAGTTCTTC,CASSVSGTGEEFF
TRBJ1-1,.,TRBV5-1,11,.,TGCGCCAGCAGCTCCAAAACTGAAGCTTTCTTT,CASSSKTEAFF